A selection of T cell receptor beta chains follows, all from one sample in a study of T cell repertoires in cytomegalovirus infection. A single record per CDR3 protein comes from TCRdb applying MiXCR to the reads. Of 75,000 to 100,000 distinct CDR3 sequences in the sample, roughly 29% are singletons; the top ten hold over 60%. No antigen has been identified for these receptors. Sample: CD8+ T cells from cultured PBMCs, taken from culture after CMV antigen stimulation. All receptors derive from a human donor in good health (CMV status not recorded). Some clones in this sample may be carry-over from other donors' samples. Both conserved end residues are part of each CDR3. Fields, in order: D gene, V gene, CDR3 protein. A D gene is named only where the DNA matches it firmly.

d_gene: TRBD2; v_gene: TRBV5-1; CDR3aa: CASSLSRGGLNEQFF
d_gene: TRBD1; v_gene: TRBV2; CDR3aa: CASSWDREAYNSPLHF
d_gene: TRBD1; v_gene: TRBV7-6; CDR3aa: CASSLGYRGRIQETQYF
d_gene: NA; v_gene: TRBV7-2; CDR3aa: CASSLAGAIEQYF
d_gene: NA; v_gene: TRBV15; CDR3aa: CATSRDLSTSYNEQFF
d_gene: TRBD2; v_gene: TRBV7-4; CDR3aa: CASSYVAGNNEQFF
d_gene: TRBD1; v_gene: TRBV27; CDR3aa: CASSFFGQAANYGYTF
d_gene: NA; v_gene: TRBV19; CDR3aa: CASSIEGRKQPQHF
d_gene: TRBD1; v_gene: TRBV25-1; CDR3aa: CASSVGTGGNYGYTF
d_gene: NA; v_gene: TRBV4-1; CDR3aa: CASSQGTTDDEQFF
d_gene: NA; v_gene: TRBV7-9; CDR3aa: CASSLIPDNQETQYF
d_gene: TRBD2; v_gene: TRBV6-1; CDR3aa: CASSAPGEGTYEQYF
d_gene: NA; v_gene: TRBV4-1; CDR3aa: CASSQDSASAGGEQFF
d_gene: NA; v_gene: TRBV7-8; CDR3aa: CASSLYGSEGSWGYTF
d_gene: NA; v_gene: TRBV11-2; CDR3aa: CASSLALRGSTDTQYF
d_gene: NA; v_gene: TRBV14; CDR3aa: CASSQGLRGTYEQYF
d_gene: NA; v_gene: TRBV5-3; CDR3aa: CASSLTPRDGEHF
d_gene: NA; v_gene: TRBV6-5; CDR3aa: CASARDEPSTDTQYF
d_gene: TRBD2; v_gene: TRBV20-1; CDR3aa: CSARGTSGGGLETQYF
d_gene: TRBD2; v_gene: TRBV5-4; CDR3aa: CASSLTSGGASSKNIQYF
d_gene: NA; v_gene: TRBV15; CDR3aa: CATYDSGPGEKSLQPQHF
d_gene: TRBD2; v_gene: TRBV7-2; CDR3aa: CASSLGSGGSYNEQFF
d_gene: NA; v_gene: TRBV10-3; CDR3aa: CAISEGTSTNYGYTF
d_gene: TRBD2; v_gene: TRBV2; CDR3aa: CASSPWSSGGASYNEQFF
d_gene: TRBD2; v_gene: TRBV12-3/TRBV12-4; CDR3aa: CASSLGLADNEQFF
d_gene: NA; v_gene: TRBV11-2; CDR3aa: CASSFGPSTEAFF
d_gene: TRBD1; v_gene: TRBV7-9; CDR3aa: CASNQGVNEQFF
d_gene: TRBD2; v_gene: TRBV6-2/TRBV6-3; CDR3aa: CASSYSNEVAGSLFF
d_gene: NA; v_gene: TRBV7-6; CDR3aa: CASSLMSAGELFF
d_gene: TRBD1; v_gene: TRBV5-6; CDR3aa: CASSAGQGSLNEQFF
d_gene: NA; v_gene: TRBV15; CDR3aa: CATSRGTAPNGYTF
d_gene: TRBD1; v_gene: TRBV5-4; CDR3aa: CASSLEITGEGNTEAFF
d_gene: TRBD1; v_gene: TRBV12-3/TRBV12-4; CDR3aa: CASSTWTGNTEAFF
d_gene: NA; v_gene: TRBV4-1; CDR3aa: CASSQDGFGAFF
d_gene: NA; v_gene: TRBV12-3/TRBV12-4; CDR3aa: CASSLVGQHTEAFF
d_gene: TRBD1; v_gene: TRBV7-9; CDR3aa: CASSLRDRGPEAFF
d_gene: NA; v_gene: TRBV2; CDR3aa: CASSGGQYNEQFF
d_gene: NA; v_gene: TRBV2; CDR3aa: CASSEFGEPSYNSPLHF
d_gene: NA; v_gene: TRBV14; CDR3aa: CASSQDLGSYEQYF
d_gene: NA; v_gene: TRBV6-5; CDR3aa: CASPQGRKDQPQHF
d_gene: NA; v_gene: TRBV7-8; CDR3aa: CASSFWAEAWNEQFF
d_gene: NA; v_gene: TRBV2; CDR3aa: CASSGRKILGTAF
d_gene: TRBD2; v_gene: TRBV7-8; CDR3aa: CASSRGAGGNTGELFF
d_gene: NA; v_gene: TRBV19; CDR3aa: CASSTDPSMNTEAFF
d_gene: TRBD2; v_gene: TRBV2; CDR3aa: CASSEDGLGEQFF
d_gene: NA; v_gene: TRBV7-3; CDR3aa: CASSSLAYSSNQPQHF
d_gene: NA; v_gene: TRBV7-8; CDR3aa: CASSFLVSASPDQPQHF
d_gene: NA; v_gene: TRBV7-6; CDR3aa: CASTLGQMNTEAFF
d_gene: NA; v_gene: TRBV2; CDR3aa: CASSEDNKEGYTF
d_gene: NA; v_gene: TRBV9; CDR3aa: CASSVDPDGKGDYGYTF
d_gene: NA; v_gene: TRBV7-8; CDR3aa: CASSIDRISYEQYF
d_gene: NA; v_gene: TRBV7-2; CDR3aa: CASSPLGAGNTIYF
d_gene: NA; v_gene: TRBV12-3/TRBV12-4; CDR3aa: CASTGVIYNEQFF
d_gene: NA; v_gene: TRBV7-4; CDR3aa: CASSLLVGPDTQYF
d_gene: NA; v_gene: TRBV19; CDR3aa: CASSPTDGYGYTF